Presented here are 4 T cell receptor beta chains from one specimen sequenced in a study of PD-1 blockade in classical Hodgkin lymphoma. Assay: immunoSEQ multiplex PCR; the TCRdb copy retains only in-frame clones and omits some. The sample has approximately 21,000 clones, roughly 85% seen once. Specified time point: cycle 4 day 1 (C4D1), after six to seven weeks of nivolumab. Patients all relapsed after autologous stem cell transplantation, and there was variation in brentuximab vedotin exposure. The source was peripheral blood mononuclear cells (PBMCs), collected before the fourth cycle of nivolumab. The receptors originated from a human donor with classical Hodgkin lymphoma.

V usage is TRBV19 and J usage is TRBJ2-7, with 10 positions matching TRBD2. J was trimmed by 2 bases and V by 1 base; bases with no gene match: 8. CDR3 length: 17 amino acids. The V gene's germline CDR1 is LNHDA and CDR2 SQIVND (reference sequence). Here the CDR3 DNA reads TGTGCCAGTAGTATAGCTTCAGGGACTAGCGTGGCCTACGAGCAGTACTTC. This encodes CASSIASGTSVAYEQYF.

The chain has TRBV5-6 and TRBJ2-7; D remains unclear. The V and J ends lost 1 base and 0 bases respectively, with 14 bases between them. The germline CDR1 and CDR2 sequences are SGHDT and YYEEEE. The CDR3 extends over 16 amino acids. This CDR3 is CASSLSSSVSSYEQYF. CDR3 coding DNA: TGTGCCAGCAGCTTGAGTTCGTCGGTCAGCTCCTACGAGCAGTACTTC.

This clone has just one count. The CDR3: CASRVSADTQYF. CDR3 nucleotide sequence: TGTGCCAGCAGGGTTTCAGCAGATACGCAGTATTTT. The genes are TRBV6-5 and TRBJ2-3; D call uncertain. Trimming shortened V by 6 bases and J by 4 bases, and 8 bases separated the two germline ends. The germline V gene encodes CDR1 MNHEY and CDR2 SVGAGI. The CDR3 sequence is 12 residues long.

In its sample, this clone was seen a few times. This chain links TRBV14 with TRBJ2-7; TRBD1 might be the D (6 bases). The CDR3 covers 14 residues. Per germline, CDR1 SGHDN and CDR2 FVKESK. Trimming pared 3 bases from V and 2 bases from J, leaving 11 bases between. The CDR3, as DNA: TGTGCCAGCAGCCAGGGGGCGCAGGCCTACGAGCAGTACTTC. Protein: CASSQGAQAYEQYF.